The clone carrying this TCR beta chain was recorded only once. The TCR beta library used iRepertoire HTBI primers with Arm-PCR amplification of CDR3. Per the original methods: Identified segments across samples numbered about 60 TRBV and about 13 TRBJ. One entry per CDR3 protein, called by TCRdb with MiXCR from the multiplex PCR reads. The V and J calls were determined by TCRdb, not by the authors. The data hold a few hundred thousand distinct CDR3 sequences, with around a fifth observed a single time. V lost 5 bases to trimming and J lost 0 bases, with 11 bases between them. This CDR3 region has 14 residues. Germline loops: CDR1 ENHRY, CDR2 SYGVKD. The entry originates in a study of regulatory T cells in long-lasting Graves disease. The overall study: The definition of persistent Graves' disease was over 5 years of antithyroid drugs with positive TSH receptor antibodies.

As to time point: persistent/refractory GD, antithyroid drugs over 5 years with positive TRAb. RNA extracted from PBMCs served as the sequencing template. This sequence was found in a female donor with Graves disease. The genes are TRBV10-3 and TRBJ2-7; D ambiguous. The specimen was peripheral blood mononuclear cells (PBMCs), collected when the disease was refractory, from a patient treated with antithyroid drugs. The DNA of the CDR3 is TGTGCCATCAGTTTAGTGGGAAGCTCCTACGAGCAGTACTTC. Amino acids: CAISLVGSSYEQYF.